This record covers a single T cell receptor beta chain. This clonotype was observed many times. Its antigen is not yet known. Per-nucleotide qualities are absent, and no much larger clonotype sits a single base away. All donors were healthy Caucasians. The twin cohort consisted of three pairs of female monozygotic twins, all aged roughly 18 to 29 years. Positive isolation kits from Invitrogen were used to isolate CD4+ and CD8+ T cell populations. This specimen comes from a study of identical twins (dated by TCRdb to about 2016). In the study overall: TCR alpha and beta repertoires from monozygotic twins, unrelated adults of various ages and cord blood were deep-sequenced to test whether fetal clonotypes persist. Replicate twin experiments were performed at different times using different library preparation protocols to rule out contamination.

Library preparation employed 5' RACE. Sequencing took place on an Illumina HiSeq 2000. A universal primer binding site was added through template switching, and the final cDNA carried a unique molecular identifier so that TCR cDNA molecules could be counted accurately. Specific primers in the conserved constant-segment region were used to synthesize first-strand cDNA for TCR alpha and beta chains. To control for contamination, every cDNA library was double barcoded, receiving both a SMART-Mk sample barcode and Illumina barcodes. TruSeq adapter sequences along with Illumina sample barcodes were introduced in two successive PCR steps. The Illumina HiSeq platform was used with custom primers to sequence TCR alpha and beta cDNA libraries. The paper's data handling went like this. Unique molecular identifiers were extracted from raw reads with MiGEC, and CDR3 positions were determined with MiXCR. Recombination models were inferred per individual with the repgenHMM and IGoR tools using an EM algorithm. The tcR package in R was used for shared clonotype analysis, with sharing normalized by the product of cloneset sizes. Out-of-frame nonproductive sequences were analyzed to study raw recombination free of thymic and clonal selection effects. In TCRdb, the public reads were trimmed at Q25 with fastp and aligned with MiXCR, with productive beta chains retained. Records with the same CDR3 protein are collapsed into one entry carrying the most frequent genes and DNA. The V and J calls, along with clone size, are taken from TCRdb and not from the paper's own processing. Here the sample has under 300,000 distinct CDR3 sequences; 6.5% occur a single time. Roughly 14% of the sample belongs to the ten largest clones.

The CDR3 runs 15 amino acids, cysteine and phenylalanine included. Just CDR3 DNA is preserved here, 45 bases in frame from base 1. The germline ends are 12 bases apart after V is trimmed by 6 bases and J by 0 bases. General study outcomes and caveats: Conclusions relied on cross-sectional statistical analysis, since the same donors could not be followed over many years. In monozygotic twins, recombination models systematically underestimated out-of-frame TCR alpha sharing, but the models matched the sharing seen between unrelated individuals. Fewer insertions were carried by abundant cord blood beta clonotypes, a similar but weaker trend appeared in young adult naive repertoires, and no such trend appeared in memory repertoires. The excess sharing between twins in beta out-of-frame sequences was weaker because fewer shared sequences reduced the signal-to-noise ratio. Compared with coincidental sharing between unrelated individuals, an excess of low generation-probability sequences was observed among out-of-frame TCR alpha sequences shared between twins. Invariant T cells such as MAIT and iNKT could partly confound zero-insertion analyses, though diverse VJ usage argued against this for most clonotypes.

This same sample was also taken into another study, of T cells expressing NK-cell markers. The second source states: Under ten donors provided sorted CD3+CD56+NKG2C+, CD3+CD56+NKG2C- and CD3+CD56-NKG2C+ T-cell subsets, whose TCR beta-chain repertoires were profiled. Among the eight sequenced donors, seven were HCMV-seropositive and one was HCMV-seronegative. To restrict sorting to alphabetaTCR-expressing T cells, an anti-gammadeltaTCR antibody was added in several experiments. For roughly six donors, the dominant CD3+CD56+NKG2C+ clonotypes were among the top 10 CD8+ clonotypes and accounted for roughly 1.0-7.5% of CD8+ T cells. Those dominant clonotypes were again the most abundant among CD3+CD56-NKG2C+ cells in a handful of donors, at roughly 28.3-65%. Whether the expanded NKG2C-expressing T cell clones were specific for HCMV antigens was left unclear. The eight sequenced donors were randomly selected healthy volunteers, three men and five women. A commercial ELISA kit detecting HCMV-specific IgG in serum was used to determine HCMV serostatus. MIGEC was used to demultiplex reads and group the reads by UMI, and MiTCR was used to assemble and quantify clonotypes. To exclude erroneous sequences, only TCR cDNA sequences supported by at least two reads were retained. Downstream repertoire analysis used the tcR package, and clonotypes were matched across fractions by CDR3 nucleotide sequence plus V segment. VDJmatch was used to annotate antigen specificity against VDJdb, with one amino acid substitution in CDR3 allowed.

Sequencing used CD8+ T cells sorted from blood. The chain couples TRBV12-3 or TRBV12-4 to TRBJ1-3; the D gene is not confidently resolved. The receptor was isolated from a young woman in good health. The encoded CDR3 is CASSPLGHSGNTIYF. The DNA is as follows: TGTGCCAGCAGCCCCCTCGGCCACTCTGGAAACACCATATATTTT.